The rows below give T cell receptor beta chains drawn from one sample of a study of graft-versus-host responses after intestinal transplantation. No antigen is known for these receptors. Assay: immunoSEQ multiplex PCR; the TCRdb copy retains only in-frame clones and omits some. This sample has about 97,000 clones; around 93% occur once, and the top ten carry about 0.073%. The sample was unstimulated CD8+ T cells sorted from spleen or lymph node cells, taken before transplant. These TCRs come from a human donor who was the organ donor for an intestinal transplant. Each CDR3 is given with its conserved first and last residue. The D gene is left open where the match is weak. Clone size, where shown, is once, few, many, or a class for clones that have expanded.

abundance	v_gene	j_gene	d_gene	CDR3aa	CDR3nt
once	TRBV7-3	TRBJ2-1	-	CASSPLSGRMNEQFF	TGTGCCAGCAGCCCACTCAGCGGGCGAATGAATGAGCAGTTCTTC
once	TRBV4-1	TRBJ2-7	-	CASSQDGWGDEQYF	TGCGCCAGCAGCCAAGATGGTTGGGGGGACGAGCAGTACTTC
-	TRBV7-9	TRBJ2-7	-	CASSRQGHEQYF	TGTGCCAGCAGCCGTCAGGGGCACGAGCAGTACTTC
-	TRBV12-5	TRBJ2-3	-	CASVREVSTDTQYF	TGTGCTAGTGTCCGAGAGGTTAGCACAGATACGCAGTATTTT
once	TRBV28	TRBJ1-2	TRBD1	CASSYQGVYGYTF	TGTGCCAGCAGTTATCAGGGGGTCTATGGCTACACCTTC
-	TRBV5-1	TRBJ2-3	TRBD2	CASSLVSREGRYTQYF	TGCGCCAGCAGCTTGGTTTCTCGGGAGGGCCGATATACGCAGTATTTT
-	TRBV6-6	TRBJ1-5	-	CASSHYSNQPQHF	TGTGCCAGCAGCCACTATAGCAATCAGCCCCAGCATTTT
-	TRBV12-2	TRBJ2-6	-	CASLEVEWVCSGANVLTF	TGTGCAAGTCTCGAGGTAGAGTGGGTTTGCTCTGGGGCCAACGTCCTGACTTTC
-	TRBV29-1	TRBJ2-5	TRBD2	CSVDPGLAGVQETQYF	TGCAGCGTTGATCCCGGTCTAGCGGGAGTGCAAGAGACCCAGTACTTC
-	TRBV6-5	TRBJ1-1	TRBD1	CASSYKGAVDEAFF	TGTGCCAGCAGTTACAAGGGGGCGGTAGATGAAGCTTTCTTT
-	TRBV6-6	TRBJ2-2	-	CASSYVTGNTGELFF	TGTGCCAGCAGTTACGTGACAGGAAACACCGGGGAGCTGTTTTTT
-	TRBV11-3	TRBJ2-3	TRBD2	CASSLAGVTDTQYF	TGTGCCAGCAGTTTAGCGGGAGTTACAGATACGCAGTATTTT
-	TRBV12-5	TRBJ2-7	TRBD2	CASSTSGPYEQYF	TGTGCTTCTAGTACTAGCGGGCCCTACGAGCAGTACTTC
-	TRBV11-2	TRBJ1-4	-	CASSPVWGRGEKLFF	TGTGCCAGCAGCCCCGTGTGGGGAAGGGGCGAAAAACTGTTTTTT
-	TRBV12-2	TRBJ1-5	-	CASRLGDRGPNQPQHF	TGTGCAAGTCGCTTAGGTGACAGGGGCCCCAATCAGCCCCAGCATTTT
once	TRBV29-1	TRBJ2-3	TRBD1	CSVEDPGGAGLSSTDTQYF	TGCAGCGTTGAAGACCCAGGGGGCGCGGGACTTTCTAGCACAGATACGCAGTATTTT
-	TRBV9	TRBJ2-1	TRBD2	CASAPGLAGNEQFF	TGTGCCAGCGCCCCCGGACTAGCGGGGAATGAGCAGTTCTTC
-	TRBV10-3	TRBJ2-7	TRBD2	CAISELGSGGRAYEQYF	TGTGCCATCAGTGAGCTTGGTTCCGGCGGGAGAGCCTACGAGCAGTACTTC
once	TRBV18	TRBJ1-2	-	CASSPDSKVYGYTF	TGTGCCAGCTCACCGGACAGCAAAGTCTATGGCTACACCTTC
few	TRBV4-1	TRBJ1-6	TRBD1	CASSQDHPGTGKNSPLHF	TGCGCCAGCAGCCAAGATCACCCGGGGACAGGGAAGAATTCACCCCTCCACTTT
-	TRBV27	TRBJ2-1	TRBD2	CASSLSFLTGLAYNEQFF	TGTGCCAGCAGTTTATCGTTTCTAACGGGACTAGCCTACAATGAGCAGTTCTTC
-	TRBV5-1	TRBJ1-4	-	CASSLAQGMEEKLFF	TGCGCCAGCAGCTTGGCCCAGGGGATGGAAGAAAAACTGTTTTTT
-	TRBV9	TRBJ2-7	-	CASSVAGISYEQYF	TGTGCCAGCAGCGTAGCCGGGATTTCCTACGAGCAGTACTTC
-	TRBV7-9	TRBJ1-4	TRBD1	CASTGTGGSITNEKLFF	TGTGCCAGCACCGGGACAGGAGGATCGATAACTAATGAAAAACTGTTTTTT
once	TRBV14	TRBJ1-6	-	CASSGRDGVYNSPLHF	TGTGCCAGCAGCGGGCGGGACGGAGTGTATAATTCACCCCTCCACTTT
once	TRBV19	TRBJ2-1	-	CASSLGTLPYNEQFF	TGTGCCAGTAGTCTAGGGACATTACCCTACAATGAGCAGTTCTTC
-	TRBV25-1	TRBJ1-2	TRBD1	CASSEYYGTEETHGYTF	TGTGCCAGCAGTGAATATTACGGGACAGAGGAAACCCATGGCTACACCTTC
-	TRBV7-2	TRBJ1-4	-	CASSLTRGEKLFF	TGTGCCAGCAGCTTAACACGAGGGGAAAAACTGTTTTTT
-	TRBV25-1	TRBJ1-1	-	CASSGGFVEAFF	TGTGCCAGCAGTGGAGGTTTTGTTGAAGCTTTCTTT
-	TRBV25-1	TRBJ1-4	TRBD1	CASRQGNEKLFF	TGTGCCAGCCGACAGGGGAATGAAAAACTGTTTTTT
-	TRBV28	TRBJ1-4	-	CASSFGGYGKLFF	TGTGCCAGCAGTTTCGGGGGATACGGAAAACTGTTTTTT
-	TRBV9	TRBJ1-3	-	CASSVAPGSSGNTIYF	TGTGCCAGCAGCGTAGCCCCCGGGAGCTCTGGAAACACCATATATTTT
-	TRBV7-9	TRBJ1-2	-	CASSFGGSGYTF	TGTGCCAGCAGCTTCGGGGGGTCTGGCTACACCTTC
-	TRBV27	TRBJ2-5	-	CASSSLTEWPRETQYF	TGTGCCAGCAGTTCCCTCACAGAATGGCCTCGTGAGACCCAGTACTTC
few	TRBV27	TRBJ2-7	-	CASSRDNSYEQYF	TGTGCCAGCAGTCGGGACAATTCCTACGAGCAGTACTTC
-	TRBV11-2	TRBJ2-1	-	CASRYVMGLGNEQFF	TGTGCCAGCAGATATGTAATGGGACTTGGGAATGAGCAGTTCTTC
-	TRBV6-4	TRBJ1-2	TRBD1	CASSRTGDVNNYGYTF	TGTGCCAGCAGTAGGACAGGGGACGTTAATAACTATGGCTACACCTTC
-	TRBV5-4	TRBJ2-2	TRBD2	CASSSSSGGASGELFF	TGTGCCAGCAGCTCCTCTAGCGGGGGGGCTTCCGGGGAGCTGTTTTTT
-	TRBV2	TRBJ2-7	-	CASRETGFYEQYF	TGTGCCAGCAGGGAGACAGGATTCTACGAGCAGTACTTC
-	TRBV19	TRBJ2-3	TRBD2	CASSMVGLAGDTDTQYF	TGTGCCAGTAGTATGGTCGGACTAGCGGGAGACACAGATACGCAGTATTTT
-	TRBV7-3	TRBJ2-7	-	CASSPQGPSYEQYF	TGTGCCAGCAGCCCCCAGGGTCCCTCCTACGAGCAGTACTTC
-	TRBV5-1	TRBJ1-2	TRBD1	CASSDRDRGRDGYTF	TGCGCCAGCAGCGACCGGGACAGGGGGCGGGATGGCTACACCTTC
-	TRBV7-9	TRBJ2-7	TRBD2	CASSSPQGLADNYEQYF	TGTGCCAGCAGCTCCCCACAGGGACTAGCTGACAACTACGAGCAGTACTTC
-	TRBV18	TRBJ1-1	-	CASSPGSRTEAFF	TGTGCCAGCTCACCAGGATCCAGGACTGAAGCTTTCTTT
once	TRBV6-1	TRBJ2-7	-	CASSPQGYEQYF	TGTGCCAGCAGTCCACAGGGCTACGAGCAGTACTTC
-	TRBV7-6	TRBJ2-1	TRBD1	CASSHRGRLVEGGHEQFF	TGTGCCAGCAGCCACAGGGGGCGACTTGTCGAGGGTGGGCATGAGCAGTTCTTC
-	TRBV27	TRBJ2-1	-	CASSLWGGPSYNEQFF	TGTGCCAGCAGTTTATGGGGGGGGCCCTCCTACAATGAGCAGTTCTTC